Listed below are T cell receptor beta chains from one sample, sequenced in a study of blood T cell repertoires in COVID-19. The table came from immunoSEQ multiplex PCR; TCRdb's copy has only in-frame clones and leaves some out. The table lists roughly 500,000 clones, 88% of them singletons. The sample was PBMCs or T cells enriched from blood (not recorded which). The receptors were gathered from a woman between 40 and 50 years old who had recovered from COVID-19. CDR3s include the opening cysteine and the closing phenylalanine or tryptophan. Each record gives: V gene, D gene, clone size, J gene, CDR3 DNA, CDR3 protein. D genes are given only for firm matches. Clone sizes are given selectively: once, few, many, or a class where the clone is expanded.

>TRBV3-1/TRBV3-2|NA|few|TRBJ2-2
TGTGCCAGCAGCCAATCGGGGAGGGGGAGGGCCGAGGACGGGGAGCTGTTTTTT
CASSQSGRGRAEDGELFF
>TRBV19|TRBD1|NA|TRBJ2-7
TGTGCCAGTAGTATCACCGGGACAGGGGCCCGGTACGAGCAGTACTTC
CASSITGTGARYEQYF
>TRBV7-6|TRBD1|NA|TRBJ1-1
TGTGCCAGCAGCGCAGAGGGGGCAGTAGCTTTCTTT
CASSAEGAVAFF
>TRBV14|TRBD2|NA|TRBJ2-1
TGTGCCAGCAGCCGAAGGGAGACTAGCGGGAGCAATGAGCAGTTCTTC
CASSRRETSGSNEQFF
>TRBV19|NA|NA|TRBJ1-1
TGTGCCAGTAGCCCCGGGACTGAAGCTTTCTTT
CASSPGTEAFF
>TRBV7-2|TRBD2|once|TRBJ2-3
TGTGCCAGCAGCTTAGCGGCGGGAGCGGTCACAGATACGCAGTATTTT
CASSLAAGAVTDTQYF
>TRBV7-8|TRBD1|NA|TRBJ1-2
TGTGCCAGCAGCGCCGGGACAGGGTTACGAGGCTACACCTTC
CASSAGTGLRGYTF
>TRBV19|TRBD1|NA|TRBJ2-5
TGTGCCAGTAGTCCGGGGGACAGGGGGCTCGGCGAGACCCAGTACTTC
CASSPGDRGLGETQYF
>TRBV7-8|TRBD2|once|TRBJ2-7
TGTGCCAGCAGCCCAATAGCGGGGACCGGATGGGAGCAGTACTTC
CASSPIAGTGWEQYF
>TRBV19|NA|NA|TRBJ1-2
TGTGCCAGTAGCGCAGGGGAGGGTGGCTACACCTTC
CASSAGEGGYTF
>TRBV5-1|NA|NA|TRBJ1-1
TGCGCCAGCAGCTTGGATAGGGCAGGGTTAATGTCCACTGAAGCTTTCTTT
CASSLDRAGLMSTEAFF
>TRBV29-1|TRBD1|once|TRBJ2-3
TGCAGCGTAGCGACAGGGGGGAGCACAGATACGCAGTATTTT
CSVATGGSTDTQYF
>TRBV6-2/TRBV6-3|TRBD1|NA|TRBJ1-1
TGTGCCAGCAGCCGAATAATGACAGGGGTTACTGAAGCTTTCTTT
CASSRIMTGVTEAFF
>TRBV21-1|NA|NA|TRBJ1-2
TGTGCCAGCAGCACCGGGACAGGCTATGGCTACACCTTC
CASSTGTGYGYTF
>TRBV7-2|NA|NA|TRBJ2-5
TGTGCCAGCAGCCTTACCTCGGGCGGGCGGCCGGTGGAGACCCAGTACTTC
CASSLTSGGRPVETQYF
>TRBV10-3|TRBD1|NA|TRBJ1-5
TGTGCCATCAGTGAGTGGGCAGGGGGCTTAGACAATCAGCCCCAGCATTTT
CAISEWAGGLDNQPQHF
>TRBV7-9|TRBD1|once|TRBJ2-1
TGTGCCAGCAGCGACGGACAGGGCCCCAATGAGCAGTTCTTC
CASSDGQGPNEQFF
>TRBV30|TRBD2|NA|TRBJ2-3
TGTGCCTGGAGTATATCCGGACTAGTAACAGATACGCAGTATTTT
CAWSISGLVTDTQYF
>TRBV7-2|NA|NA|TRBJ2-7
TGTGCCAGCAGTTCCACTAGAGACTCCTACGAGCAGTACTTC
CASSSTRDSYEQYF
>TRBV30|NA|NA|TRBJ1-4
TGTGCCTGGGAAGACGCCGGGAGTCGGAATGAAAAACTGTTTTTT
CAWEDAGSRNEKLFF
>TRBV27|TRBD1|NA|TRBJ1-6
TGTGCCAGCAGTCTGGGGACCGGACAGGGCTTGGGTAATTCACCCCTCCACTTT
CASSLGTGQGLGNSPLHF
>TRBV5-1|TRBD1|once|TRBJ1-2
TGCGCCAGCAGCTTGGCCCCGGCAGGGGGCTTTGAAAACTATGGCTACACCTTC
CASSLAPAGGFENYGYTF
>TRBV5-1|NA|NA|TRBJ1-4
TGCGCCAGCAGCCGCGCCCCGGTTGCAACTAATGAAAAACTGTTTTTT
CASSRAPVATNEKLFF
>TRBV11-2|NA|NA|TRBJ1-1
TGTGCCAGCAGCGTCTACGGCGGGGTGAACACTGAAGCTTTCTTT
CASSVYGGVNTEAFF
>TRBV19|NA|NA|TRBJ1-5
TGTGCCAGTAAGGGCAGGACTAACAATCAGCCCCAGCATTTT
CASKGRTNNQPQHF
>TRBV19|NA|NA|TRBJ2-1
TGTGCCAGTAGTTCGCGACAGAGACCTGACAATGAGCAGTTCTTC
CASSSRQRPDNEQFF
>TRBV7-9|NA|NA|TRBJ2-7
TGTGCCAGCAGCTTCCTAGCGACCGAGCAGTACTTC
CASSFLATEQYF
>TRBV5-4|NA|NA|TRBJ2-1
TGTGCCAGCAGCTTTCCAGCGGGCTCCTACAATGAGCAGTTCTTC
CASSFPAGSYNEQFF
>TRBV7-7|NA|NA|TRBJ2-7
TGTGCCAGCAGCTTGTCGGGTAGCGGCTCCTACGAGCAGTACTTC
CASSLSGSGSYEQYF
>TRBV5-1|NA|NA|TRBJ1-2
TGCGCCAGCAGCCCGGGTTCAGGGCGCGTCTATGGCTACACCTTC
CASSPGSGRVYGYTF
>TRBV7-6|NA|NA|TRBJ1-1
TGTGCCAGCAGCTTAAAGACAGGGAACACTGAAGCTTTCTTT
CASSLKTGNTEAFF
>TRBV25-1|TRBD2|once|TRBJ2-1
TGTGCCAGCAGTGAATATAGGGCGGGAGGTAGCAATGAGCAGTTCTTC
CASSEYRAGGSNEQFF
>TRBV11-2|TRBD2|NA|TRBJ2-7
TGTGCCAGCAGCTTAGCTTTCGCGGGACTAGCGGGAAGCTACGAGCAGTACTTC
CASSLAFAGLAGSYEQYF
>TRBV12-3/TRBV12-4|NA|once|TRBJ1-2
TGTGCCAGCAGTGTCACAGCTAACTATGGCTACACCTTC
CASSVTANYGYTF
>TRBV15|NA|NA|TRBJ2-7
TGTGCCACCAGCAGAGGGGGGGTGTGGGACGAGCAGTACTTC
CATSRGGVWDEQYF
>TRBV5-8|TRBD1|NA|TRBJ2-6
TGTGCCAGCAGCGTGGGACAGGCCTTCATCTCTGGGGCCAACGTCCTGACTTTC
CASSVGQAFISGANVLTF
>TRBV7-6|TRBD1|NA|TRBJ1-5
TGTGCCAGCAGCTTGGGACAGGGGATTTGGCAGCCCCAGCATTTT
CASSLGQGIWQPQHF
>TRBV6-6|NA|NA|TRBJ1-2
TGTGCCAGCGGGCGAAACTATGGCTACACCTTC
CASGRNYGYTF
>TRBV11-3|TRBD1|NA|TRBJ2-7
TGTGCCAGCAGCTTTAACAGGGGGCAGGACGAGCAGTACTTC
CASSFNRGQDEQYF
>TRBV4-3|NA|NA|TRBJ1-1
TGCGCCAGCAGCCAAGGTGGGACAACGAACACTGAAGCTTTCTTT
CASSQGGTTNTEAFF
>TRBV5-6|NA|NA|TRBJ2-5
TGTGCCAGCAGCTTCCCTCAGGACCAAGAGACCCAGTACTTC
CASSFPQDQETQYF
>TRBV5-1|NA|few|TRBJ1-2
TGCGCCAGCAGCTTGGATAGAGATGGCTACACCTTC
CASSLDRDGYTF
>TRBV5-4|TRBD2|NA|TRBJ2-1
TGTGCCAGCAGCTTGGCCGGGACTAGCGCAAACAATGAGCAGTTCTTC
CASSLAGTSANNEQFF
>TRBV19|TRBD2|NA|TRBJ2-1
TGTGCCAGTAATTCCCTAGCGGGAGTTCCCCACTACAATGAGCAGTTCTTC
CASNSLAGVPHYNEQFF
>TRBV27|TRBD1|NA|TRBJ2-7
TGTGCCAGCAGTCCGACCTTGGGCAGGGGGCGATGGTACGAGCAGTACTTC
CASSPTLGRGRWYEQYF
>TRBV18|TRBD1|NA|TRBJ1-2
TGTGCCAGCTCACCTACAGGGGGTATCGATGGCTACACCTTC
CASSPTGGIDGYTF
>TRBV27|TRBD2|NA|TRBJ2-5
TGTGCCAGCAGCCTATCTAGCGGGAGATTAGAGACCCAGTACTTC
CASSLSSGRLETQYF
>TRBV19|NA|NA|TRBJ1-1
TGTGCCAGTATGGAGCAGATGAACACTGAAGCTTTCTTT
CASMEQMNTEAFF
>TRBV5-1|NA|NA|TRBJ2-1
TGCGCCAGCAGCACACCAGTAGAGGGCAGCTCCTACAATGAGCAGTTCTTC
CASSTPVEGSSYNEQFF
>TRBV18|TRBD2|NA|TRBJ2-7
TGTGCCAGCTCACCTGGCGGGACTAGCGTGAACGAGCAGTACTTC
CASSPGGTSVNEQYF
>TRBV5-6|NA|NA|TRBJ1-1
TGTGCCAGCAGTCGACAGATAAACACTGAAGCTTTCTTT
CASSRQINTEAFF
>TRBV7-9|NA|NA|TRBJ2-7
TGTGCCAGCAGGCACGGGACTTTCGAGCAGTACTTC
CASRHGTFEQYF
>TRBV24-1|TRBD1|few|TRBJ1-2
TGTGCCACCGTTAACGGGACAGGCACTAACTATGGCTACACCTTC
CATVNGTGTNYGYTF
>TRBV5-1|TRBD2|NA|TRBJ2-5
TGCGCCAGCAGCCAGCGGACTAGCGGGAGCGGAGAGACCCAGTACTTC
CASSQRTSGSGETQYF
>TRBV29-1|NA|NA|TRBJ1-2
TGCAGCGTTTTCACCAGTGTGAACTATGGCTACACCTTC
CSVFTSVNYGYTF